These 25 T cell receptor beta chains were sequenced from one sample in a study of cytomegalovirus exposure and HLA in healthy donors. PCR used 60 Vbeta primers and 13 Jbeta primers. Clones were read by immunoSEQ multiplex PCR, and TCRdb kept only the in-frame ones, dropping some. The sample holds about 130,000 clones, roughly 72% seen once. Specimen: PBMCs. These receptors were obtained from a male donor in good health and CMV-seronegative.

The chain joins TRBV30 to TRBJ2-1, with D perhaps matching TRBD2 (6 bases). Germline loops: CDR1 GTSNPN, CDR2 SVGIG (reference sequence). Trimming removed 1 base at V and 8 bases at J, with 12 bases between. There are 13 residues in the CDR3. The chain's CDR3 is CAWSDGTFHEQFF. The CDR3 bases are TGTGCCTGGAGTGATGGGACTTTCCATGAGCAGTTCTTC.

The sample holds a few counts of this clone. V is TRBV9 and J is TRBJ2-1; the match to TRBD2 covers 8 bases. The CDR3 runs to 14 residues. The V gene end was trimmed by 4 bases and the J gene end by 5 bases; junction bases not matched to a gene: 5. Looked up from germline, CDR1 is SGDLS and CDR2 is YYNGEE. The CDR3 is CASSSPAGDNEQFF. CDR3 bases: TGTGCCAGCAGCTCACCAGCGGGGGACAATGAGCAGTTCTTC. Using reference TRBV9 and TRBJ2-1 for the parts outside the CDR3, the full variable domain is DSGVTQTPKHLITATGQRVTLRCSPRSGDLSVYWYQQSLDQGLQFLIQYYNGEERAKGNILERFSAQQFPDLHSELNLSSLELGDSALYFCASSSPAGDNEQFFGPGTRLTVL.

The chain couples TRBV5-4 to TRBJ1-6, with 10 nucleotides matching TRBD1. The V segment lost 3 bases and the J segment 7 bases; nucleotides outside the gene matches: 7. The CDR3 is 16 amino acids. Germline CDR1 and CDR2: SGHNT and YYREEE (reference sequence). The CDR3 loop is CASSWLDRGRNSPLHF. In DNA form, the CDR3 reads TGTGCCAGCAGCTGGCTCGACAGGGGGCGGAATTCACCCCTCCACTTT.

The DNA of the CDR3 is TGTGCCAGCAGTTACGACACAGGGATGAATTACGAGCAGTACTTC. This encodes CASSYDTGMNYEQYF. The rearrangement joins TRBV6-6 to TRBJ2-7, with a possible D match to TRBD1 (6 bases). The germline V and J ends were trimmed by 2 bases and 4 bases, with 15 bases remaining between them. Germline values: CDR1 MNHNY, CDR2 SVGAGI (reference sequence). The CDR3 has 15 amino acids.

The J gene is TRBJ2-5, the V gene TRBV27; maybe TRBD2 (6 bases). Trimming pared 6 bases from V and 4 bases from J, leaving 15 bases between. The germline V gene encodes CDR1 MNHEY and CDR2 SMNVEV (reference sequence). CDR3 length: 14 amino acids. For the CDR3, the DNA is TGTGCCAGCAGCCGAACGGGACTGGGAGAGACCCAGTACTTC. Translation gives CASSRTGLGETQYF.

J is TRBJ2-2 and V is TRBV19, with 8 positions matching TRBD1. Germline CDR1 and CDR2: LNHDA and SQIVND (reference sequence). With V trimmed by 5 bases and J by 5 bases, 7 bases remained unmatched. The CDR3 length is 15 residues. In DNA, the CDR3 is TGTGCCAGTAGTGATCAGGGGGCTAAAACCGGGGAGCTGTTTTTT. Translated: CASSDQGAKTGELFF.

The genes are TRBV2 and TRBJ1-5, with 11 nucleotides matching TRBD1. Germline CDR1 SNHLY, CDR2 FYNNEI. The CDR3 extends over 17 amino acids. Losses at the gene ends were 5 bases for V and 3 bases for J; bases not matched to a gene: 9. The CDR3 bases are TGTGCCAGCAGTAAACTCCCGGGACAGGGGGACAATCAGCCCCAGCATTTT. Translating it yields CASSKLPGQGDNQPQHF.

The chain employs TRBV29-1 and TRBJ2-3; D gene ambiguous. V gave up 3 bases and J gave up 3 bases, with 10 bases separating them. Germline V gene sequence: CDR1 SQVTM, CDR2 ANQGSEA. There are 13 residues in the CDR3. The CDR3 is CSVELPGTDTQYF. DNA of the CDR3: TGCAGCGTTGAGTTACCAGGAACAGATACGCAGTATTTT.

This clone appeared a few times. J is TRBJ1-4 and V is TRBV28; 8 bases line up with TRBD1. CDR1 MDHEN and CDR2 SYDVKM come from the germline V gene. Unmatched junction bases numbered 8, after V lost 5 bases and J lost 3 bases. The CDR3 totals 16 residues. CDR3 region: CASSPARTGPNEKLFF. CDR3 sequence (DNA): TGTGCCAGCAGTCCAGCCCGGACAGGGCCTAATGAAAAACTGTTTTTT.

The sample holds a few counts of this clone. The chain links TRBV30 to TRBJ1-5; 8 bases fit TRBD1. V lost 7 bases to trimming and J lost 5 bases; unmatched junction nucleotides: 7. The CDR3 has 13 amino acids. The V gene's germline CDR1 is GTSNPN and CDR2 SVGIG (reference sequence). CDR3 sequence reads: CAFKDRVDQPQHF. In DNA, the CDR3 is TGTGCCTTCAAGGACAGGGTGGATCAGCCCCAGCATTTT.

The rearrangement joins TRBV10-2 to TRBJ2-2; a weak D match, TRBD1 (6 bases). The germline V gene has CDR1 WSHSY and CDR2 SAAADI. The V gene lost 5 bases and the J gene lost 1 base, with 14 bases spanning the gap. There are 16 residues in the CDR3. CDR3 region: CASSPQGTWNTGELFF. CDR3 in DNA: TGCGCCAGCAGTCCACAGGGAACTTGGAACACCGGGGAGCTGTTTTTT.

This clone was picked up a small number of times. CDR3 bases: TGCGCCAGCAGGAACGCAGGGGGTACAGATACGCAGTATTTT. Its translation: CASRNAGGTDTQYF. This rearrangement joins TRBV5-1 to TRBJ2-3; 7 bases fit TRBD1. In germline, CDR1 is SGHRS, CDR2 YFSETQ. V trimming: 5 bases; J trimming: 3 bases; junction bases outside the gene matches: 6. The CDR3 sequence is 14 residues long.

The V call is TRBV7-2, the J call TRBJ2-3, with 7 bases fitting TRBD1. Trimming at V came to 5 bases and at J to 0 bases, leaving 8 bases not matched to a gene. CDR3 size: 16 residues. CDR1 is SGHTA, CDR2 FQGNSA, per germline. CDR3 region: CASSTRTGLSTDTQYF. The CDR3 DNA sequence: TGTGCCAGCAGCACCCGGACAGGCCTTAGCACAGATACGCAGTATTTT.

The rearrangement links TRBV7-9 to TRBJ2-3; 11 nucleotides agree with TRBD2. The CDR3 is 13 amino acids. Per germline, CDR1 SEHNR and CDR2 FQNEAQ (reference sequence). The V and J ends lost 5 bases and 14 bases, in that order; junction bases with no gene match: 9. This CDR3 is CASSQNPTSGGYF. The CDR3 DNA follows: TGTGCCAGCAGCCAAAACCCAACTAGCGGGGGGTATTTT.

The chain joins TRBV5-4 to TRBJ2-7, with D tentatively TRBD2 (6 bases). CDR3 length: 13 amino acids. The germline gives CDR1 SGHNT, CDR2 YYREEE (reference sequence). Trimming took off 4 bases at V and 3 bases at J, with 11 bases between the two ends. This chain's CDR3 is CASSRLGRYEQYF. The DNA of the CDR3 is TGTGCCAGCAGCCGACTAGGTCGCTACGAGCAGTACTTC.

The chain has TRBV7-9 and TRBJ2-1; 7 positions match TRBD2. The CDR3 covers 15 residues. Germline V gene data show CDR1 as SEHNR and CDR2 as FQNEAQ (reference sequence). Unmatched junction bases numbered 4, after V lost 5 bases and J lost 0 bases. In DNA form, the CDR3 reads TGTGCCAGCAGCAATCTAGCGGTCTCCTACAATGAGCAGTTCTTC. Protein sequence: CASSNLAVSYNEQFF.

The rearrangement links TRBV28 to TRBJ1-5, with 9 bases aligning to TRBD1. The CDR3 length is 16 residues. Losses at the gene ends were 4 bases for V and 7 bases for J; bases not matched to a gene: 11. Germline lookup yields CDR1 MDHEN and CDR2 SYDVKM. Written as DNA, the CDR3 is TGTGCCAGCAGTTCCATAAACAGGGGGCTGAGCCAGCCCCAGCATTTT. Its protein is CASSSINRGLSQPQHF.

This clone has more than one count but fewer than ten. The V call is TRBV19, the J call TRBJ2-2, with D possibly TRBD1 on 6 matching bases. The V gene lost 2 bases and the J gene lost 1 base, with 8 bases spanning the gap. Germline-derived CDR1 and CDR2 are LNHDA and SQIVND (reference sequence). The CDR3 sequence is 15 residues long. CDR3 coding DNA: TGTGCCAGTAGTATAATGGACAGGAACACCGGGGAGCTGTTTTTT. Translating gives CASSIMDRNTGELFF.

This clone was picked up a small number of times. The V and J genes are TRBV4-3 and TRBJ2-7; TRBD2 matches at 8 bases. Germline V gene data show CDR1 as LGHNA and CDR2 as YSLEER. Trimming cost V 2 bases and J 2 bases; bases outside gene matches: 14. This CDR3 is 18 amino acids long. CDR3 amino acids: CASSQTTMGRGEAYEQYF. DNA of the CDR3: TGCGCCAGCAGCCAAACGACCATGGGGCGGGGGGAAGCCTACGAGCAGTACTTC.

CDR3 bases: TGTGCCAGCAGGGCCAGCTACGGGCCGGGAAATGAGCAGTTCTTC. Translation gives CASRASYGPGNEQFF. The chain is built from TRBV7-3 and TRBJ2-1; a possible D gene is TRBD2 (5 bases). Germline V gene data show CDR1 as SGHTA and CDR2 as FQGTGA. The CDR3 totals 15 residues. V was cut by 6 bases and J by 7 bases, with 19 bases left in between.

This rearrangement joins TRBV28 to TRBJ1-1, with D possibly being TRBD1 (6 bases). The germline CDR1 and CDR2 sequences are MDHEN and SYDVKM. V was trimmed by 6 bases and J by 0 bases, leaving 11 bases between them. This CDR3 has 14 residues. The CDR3 DNA reads as TGTGCCAGCAGCTTACAGGGTCTGAACACTGAAGCTTTCTTT. It encodes CASSLQGLNTEAFF.

The rearrangement links TRBV27 to TRBJ1-1; 7 bases align to TRBD1. CDR3 length: 14 residues. Germline lookup yields CDR1 MNHEY and CDR2 SMNVEV (reference sequence). Unmatched junction bases numbered 6, after V lost 3 bases and J lost 5 bases. Here the CDR3 reads CASSLWQGGTEAFF. CDR3 in DNA: TGTGCCAGCAGTTTGTGGCAGGGGGGAACTGAAGCTTTCTTT.

This clone turned up a few times. The chain has TRBV7-9 and TRBJ1-1; the match to TRBD1 covers 8 bases. The V gene's germline CDR1 is SEHNR and CDR2 FQNEAQ (reference sequence). This CDR3 contains 14 residues. V shed 6 bases and J 4 bases; nucleotides not matched to a gene: 7. CDR3 bases: TGTGCCAGCAGGACAGGGGTTCTGGGCACTGAAGCTTTCTTT. It translates to CASRTGVLGTEAFF.

The chain's CDR3 is CATSGRVGTGNTEAFF. Written as DNA, the CDR3 is TGTGCCACCAGCGGGAGGGTTGGGACAGGGAACACTGAAGCTTTCTTT. The chain uses TRBV15 and TRBJ1-1; 8 bases are shared with TRBD1. The CDR3 consists of 16 residues. V gave up 5 bases and J gave up 1 base; unmatched junction bases: 9. In germline, CDR1 is LNHNV, CDR2 YYDKDF (reference sequence). The full variable domain, its missing parts supplied by reference TRBV15 and TRBJ1-1, is DAMVIQNPRYQVTQFGKPVTLSCSQTLNHNVMYWYQQKSSQAPKLLFHYYDKDFNNEADTPDNFQSRRPNTSFCFLDIRSPGLGDTAMYLCATSGRVGTGNTEAFFGQGTRLTVV.

J is TRBJ2-1 and V is TRBV14, with 7 bases that match TRBD1. Losses at the gene ends were 0 bases for V and 5 bases for J; bases not matched to a gene: 10. CDR3 length equals 17 residues. CDR1 and CDR2 (germline): SGHDN, FVKESK. The CDR3 sequence is CASSQDFVNGQDNEQFF. The CDR3 DNA sequence: TGTGCCAGCAGCCAAGATTTTGTTAATGGACAGGACAATGAGCAGTTCTTC.